This entry describes one TCR beta chain. This sample stems from a study of blood T cell repertoires in COVID-19. Study context: Both acute and convalescent COVID-19 samples were obtained from the United States, Italy and Spain. Sources were T cells, B-cell-depleted T cells, or PBMCs; the material itself was cDNA or gDNA.

Germline CDR1 and CDR2: SGHKS and YYEKEE (reference sequence). The CDR3 sequence is 15 residues long. The trim removed 2 bases at V and 5 bases at J, leaving 7 bases unmatched. Original handling: From reference gene primer amplification, estimates of nucleated cell counts were derived. TCRdb's table, derived via immunoSEQ multiplex PCR, lists solely in-frame clones and lacks some. V, J and clone size derive from that table, while D and trimming were established from the DNA sequence. Among around 220,000 clones, under 85% were seen once, and the ten largest hold 4%. Sequencing input: peripheral blood. The origin of this receptor is a woman aged 40-49 years with active or convalescent COVID-19. This chain connects TRBV5-5 to TRBJ1-5, with TRBD1 matching 7 bases. The CDR3 region is CASSFGWQGDQPQHF. Here the CDR3 DNA reads TGTGCCAGCAGCTTTGGGTGGCAGGGGGATCAGCCCCAGCATTTT.